What follows are 2 T cell receptor beta chains derived from one specimen sequenced in a study of OX40 agonist ivuxolimab in advanced cancers. Repertoires were generated with immunoSEQ multiplex PCR, while TCRdb's copy carries only in-frame clones and drops some. The sample comprises 70,000 to 80,000 clones, just under 95% of which are singletons, and 15% to 19% rests with the top ten. Source: CD4+ or CD8+ T cells sorted from blood, taken in a trial of the OX40 agonist ivuxolimab. These receptors were collected from an adult with an advanced solid tumor such as melanoma, head and neck, liver or kidney cancer.

CDR3 DNA sequence: TGTGCCAGCAGCTTAGCCGGGGGTATGAACACTGAAGCTTTCTTT. Protein: CASSLAGGMNTEAFF. This rearrangement joins TRBV7-6 to TRBJ1-1; the D gene is possibly TRBD1 (5 bases). Germline loops: CDR1 SGHVS, CDR2 FNYEAQ. V was shortened by 0 bases and J by 0 bases, with 8 bases between the two germline ends. This CDR3 has 15 residues.

This chain connects TRBV10-2 to TRBJ2-7; D possibly corresponds to TRBD1 (5 bases). Trimming cost V 4 bases and J 5 bases, with 12 bases left between them. This CDR3 contains 13 residues. The germline CDR1 and CDR2 sequences are WSHSY and SAAADI. Here the CDR3 DNA reads TGCGCCAGCAGTGTCAGGGTTGTCCACGAGCAGTACTTC. Translation: CASSVRVVHEQYF.